The T cell receptor (beta chain) described here comes from a study of T cells in women clearing cervical HPV infection. Study as a whole: For cases, blood was sampled a median 149 days after lesion detection, interquartile range roughly 85 to 200 days. Study outcomes and limitations: Combining TCR richness with V gene abundances gave approximately 0.84 AUC.

There are 15 residues in the CDR3. The germline V gene encodes CDR1 SGHRS and CDR2 YFSETQ. The V segment lost 4 bases and the J segment 6 bases; nucleotides outside the gene matches: 11. TCRdb keeps only in-frame clones here, not all; method: immunoSEQ multiplex PCR. This repertoire includes 7,500 to 9,500 clones. Concerning this clone itself: Its specificity is not known. The read ends 3 residues before the CDR3 terminus; that terminus is restored from the germline J gene.

Source material: blood buffy coat. This chain links TRBV5-1 with TRBJ2-7; 9 nucleotides match TRBD1. The origin of this receptor is a woman aged 18-70 years with a cervical HPV16 infection that either progressed to CIN3+ or cleared (not recorded which). The chain's CDR3 is CASSIGGTGSGEQYF. CDR3 DNA (partial): TGCGCCAGCAGCATTGGTGGGACAGGGAGTGGCGAG.